The T cell receptor (beta chain) described here comes from a study of blood T cell repertoires in COVID-19. Across the whole study: The origin of the acute and convalescent COVID-19 samples was the United States, Italy and Spain. PBMCs, B-cell-depleted T cells, or T cells were the source of the cDNA or gDNA that made up the material.

Libraries were prepared by immunoSEQ multiplex PCR; TCRdb keeps only in-frame clonotypes and omits some of them. Of over 450,000 clones detected, around nine tenths appear once; the ten largest clones hold roughly 7.4%. The ends lost 4 bases at V and 5 bases at J; junction bases unmatched: 11. This CDR3 region has 15 residues. Germline assignment: CDR1 SGHRS and CDR2 YFSETQ. Seattle patients were enrolled while actively infected and followed longitudinally. The sequencing input was peripheral blood. The rearrangement uses TRBV5-1 and TRBJ2-5, with 7 bases matching TRBD2. The source of this sequence is a woman aged 45-59 years with COVID-19, enrolled during active disease. The CDR3 DNA follows: TGCGCCAGCAGCCCCCCCTTTGCGGGGGATGAGACCCAGTACTTC. It encodes CASSPPFAGDETQYF.